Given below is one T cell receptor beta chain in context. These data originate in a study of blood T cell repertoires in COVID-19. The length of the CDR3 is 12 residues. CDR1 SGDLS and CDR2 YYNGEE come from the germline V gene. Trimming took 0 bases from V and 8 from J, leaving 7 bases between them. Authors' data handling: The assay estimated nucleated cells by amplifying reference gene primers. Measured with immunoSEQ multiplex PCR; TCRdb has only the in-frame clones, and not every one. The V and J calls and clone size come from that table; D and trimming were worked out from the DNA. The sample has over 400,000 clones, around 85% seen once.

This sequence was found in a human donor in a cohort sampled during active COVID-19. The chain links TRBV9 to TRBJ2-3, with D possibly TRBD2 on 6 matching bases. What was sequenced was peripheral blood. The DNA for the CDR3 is TGTGCCAGCAGCGTAGAGGAGGGTACGCAGTATTTT. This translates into CASSVEEGTQYF.